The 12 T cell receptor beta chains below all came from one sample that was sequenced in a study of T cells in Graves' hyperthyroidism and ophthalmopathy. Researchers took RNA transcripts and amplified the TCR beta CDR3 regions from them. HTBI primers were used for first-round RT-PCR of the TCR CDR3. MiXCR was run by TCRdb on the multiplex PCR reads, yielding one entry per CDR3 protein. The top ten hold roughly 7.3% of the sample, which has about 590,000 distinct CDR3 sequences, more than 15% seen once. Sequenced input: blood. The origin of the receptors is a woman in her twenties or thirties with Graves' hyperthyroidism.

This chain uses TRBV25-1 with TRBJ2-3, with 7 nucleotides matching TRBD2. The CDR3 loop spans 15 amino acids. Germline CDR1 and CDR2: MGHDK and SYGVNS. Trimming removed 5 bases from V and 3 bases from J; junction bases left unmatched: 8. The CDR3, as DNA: TGTGCCAGCAGTAAACCTAGCGGCCCAACAGATACGCAGTATTTT. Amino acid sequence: CASSKPSGPTDTQYF.

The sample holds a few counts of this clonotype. In DNA form, the CDR3 reads TGTGCCAGCAGCCTTCATGGGGACAAAATAGTCCTGGGCTACACCTTC. This gives the protein CASSLHGDKIVLGYTF. The V and J genes are TRBV12-3 or TRBV12-4 and TRBJ1-2, with D perhaps TRBD1 (6 bases). The CDR3 loop spans 16 amino acids. Trimming left V 6 bases short and J 8 bases short, with 25 bases between.

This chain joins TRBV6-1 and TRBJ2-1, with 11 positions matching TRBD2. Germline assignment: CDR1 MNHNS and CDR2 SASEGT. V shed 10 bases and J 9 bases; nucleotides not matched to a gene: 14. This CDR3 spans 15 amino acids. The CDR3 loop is CANRIAGGPGGEQFF. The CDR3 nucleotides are TGTGCCAACAGGATAGCGGGAGGGCCGGGTGGTGAGCAGTTCTTC.

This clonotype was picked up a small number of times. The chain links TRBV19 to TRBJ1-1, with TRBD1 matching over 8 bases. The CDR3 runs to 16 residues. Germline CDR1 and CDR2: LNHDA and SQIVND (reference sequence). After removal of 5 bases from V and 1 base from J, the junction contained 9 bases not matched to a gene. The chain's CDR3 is CASSWGDRSENTEAFF. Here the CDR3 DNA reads TGTGCCAGTAGTTGGGGGGACAGGTCCGAGAACACTGAAGCTTTCTTT. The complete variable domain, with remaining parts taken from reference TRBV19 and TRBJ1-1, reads DGGITQSPKYLFRKEGQNVTLSCEQNLNHDAMYWYRQDPGQGLRLIYYSQIVNDFQKGDIAEGYSVSREKKESFPLTVTSAQKNPTAFYLCASSWGDRSENTEAFFGQGTRLTVV.

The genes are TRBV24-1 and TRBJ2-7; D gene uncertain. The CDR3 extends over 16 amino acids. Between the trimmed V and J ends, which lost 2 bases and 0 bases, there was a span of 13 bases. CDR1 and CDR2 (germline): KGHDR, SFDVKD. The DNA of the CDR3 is TGTGCCACCAGTGATTCACGAACAAGAAACTCCTACGAGCAGTACTTC. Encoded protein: CATSDSRTRNSYEQYF.

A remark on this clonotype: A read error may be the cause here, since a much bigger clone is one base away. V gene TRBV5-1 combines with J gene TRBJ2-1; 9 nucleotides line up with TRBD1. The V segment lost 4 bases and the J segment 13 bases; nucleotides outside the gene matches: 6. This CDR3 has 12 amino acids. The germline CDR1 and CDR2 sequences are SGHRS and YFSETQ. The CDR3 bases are TGCGCCAGCAGCCGTGGACAGGGGCCCCAGTTCTTC. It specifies CASSRGQGPQFF.

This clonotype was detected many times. The chain's CDR3 is CASSGTGDASTNEKLFF. The CDR3 bases are TGTGCCAGCAGTGGGACAGGGGATGCTTCAACTAATGAAAAACTGTTTTTT. This chain uses TRBV27 with TRBJ1-4; TRBD1 matches 10 bases. Germline values: CDR1 MNHEY, CDR2 SMNVEV (reference sequence). There are 17 residues in the CDR3. J lost 0 bases, V lost 5 bases, and 6 bases had no gene match.

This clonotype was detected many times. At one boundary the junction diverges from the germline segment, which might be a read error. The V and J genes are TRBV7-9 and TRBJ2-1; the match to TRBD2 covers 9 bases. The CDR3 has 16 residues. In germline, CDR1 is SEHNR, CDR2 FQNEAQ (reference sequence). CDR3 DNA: TGTGCCAGCAGCAACCTTAGCGGGGGCTCCTGCAATGAGCAGTTCTTC. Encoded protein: CASSNLSGGSCNEQFF.

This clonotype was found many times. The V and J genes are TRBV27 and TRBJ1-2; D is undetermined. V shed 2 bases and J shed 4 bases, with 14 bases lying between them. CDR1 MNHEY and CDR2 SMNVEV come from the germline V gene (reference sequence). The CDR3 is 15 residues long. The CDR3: CASSLSGPPTYGYTF. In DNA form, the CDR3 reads TGTGCCAGCAGTTTAAGTGGGCCGCCGACCTATGGCTACACCTTC.

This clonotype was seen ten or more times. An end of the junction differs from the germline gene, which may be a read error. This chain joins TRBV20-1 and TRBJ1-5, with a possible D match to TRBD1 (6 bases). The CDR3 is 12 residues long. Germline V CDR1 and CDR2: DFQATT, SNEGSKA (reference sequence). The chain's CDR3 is CSAREQGKPQHF. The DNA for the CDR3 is TGCAGTGCTCGAGAACAGGGCAAGCCCCAGCATTTT.

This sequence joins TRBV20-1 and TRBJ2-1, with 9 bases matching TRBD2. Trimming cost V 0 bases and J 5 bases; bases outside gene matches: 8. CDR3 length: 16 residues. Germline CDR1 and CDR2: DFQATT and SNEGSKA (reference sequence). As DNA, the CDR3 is TGCAGTGCTAGAGATGGGGCGGGGGGGTCCCACAATGAGCAGTTCTTC. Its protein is CSARDGAGGSHNEQFF.

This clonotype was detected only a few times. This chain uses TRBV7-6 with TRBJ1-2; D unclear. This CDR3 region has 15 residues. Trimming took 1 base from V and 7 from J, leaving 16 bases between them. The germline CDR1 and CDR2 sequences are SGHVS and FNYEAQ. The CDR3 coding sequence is TGTGCCAGCAGCTTAGACGGGGTATTCCGCTCTGGCTACACCTTC. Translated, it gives CASSLDGVFRSGYTF.